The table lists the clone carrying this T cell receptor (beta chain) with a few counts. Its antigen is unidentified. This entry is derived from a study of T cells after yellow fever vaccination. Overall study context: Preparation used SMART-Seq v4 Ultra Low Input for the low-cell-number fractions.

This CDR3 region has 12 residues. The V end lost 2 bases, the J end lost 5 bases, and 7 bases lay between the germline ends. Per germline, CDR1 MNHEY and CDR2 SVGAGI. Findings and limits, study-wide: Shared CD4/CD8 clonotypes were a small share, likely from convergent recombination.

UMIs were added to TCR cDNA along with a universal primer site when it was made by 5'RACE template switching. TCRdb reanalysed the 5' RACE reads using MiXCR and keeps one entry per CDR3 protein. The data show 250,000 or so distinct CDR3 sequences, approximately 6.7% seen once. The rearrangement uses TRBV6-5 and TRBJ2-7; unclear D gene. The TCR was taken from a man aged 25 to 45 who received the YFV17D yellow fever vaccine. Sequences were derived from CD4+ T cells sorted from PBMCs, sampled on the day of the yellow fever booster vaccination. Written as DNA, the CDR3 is TGTGCCAGCAGTTACCATGGGAACGAGCAGTACTTC. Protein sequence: CASSYHGNEQYF.